The 27 T cell receptor beta chains listed next were all sequenced from one sample in a study of T cells in Graves' hyperthyroidism and ophthalmopathy. TCR beta CDR3 region amplification was performed from RNA transcripts. RT-PCR in the first round (using the HTBI primer set) targeted the TCR CDR3. TCRdb processed the multiplex PCR reads anew with MiXCR; each CDR3 protein has one entry. The sample records about 570,000 distinct CDR3 sequences, roughly 50% being singletons. Sample: peripheral blood or thyroid tissue (not recorded which). These TCRs come from an adult woman with Graves' disease, either hyperthyroidism or ophthalmopathy (not recorded which).

V is TRBV7-9 and J is TRBJ1-2; 9 bases are shared with TRBD1. Looked up from germline, CDR1 is SEHNR and CDR2 is FQNEAQ (reference sequence). This CDR3 comprises 14 residues. With V trimmed by 5 bases and J by 4 bases, 5 bases remained unmatched. CDR3 amino acids: CASSPQGAIYGYTF. The CDR3 nucleotides read TGTGCCAGCAGCCCACAGGGGGCGATCTATGGCTACACCTTC.

CDR3 residues: CSVHDRAVTEAFF. Here the CDR3 DNA reads TGCAGCGTGCACGACAGGGCGGTTACTGAAGCTTTCTTT. The chain recombines TRBV29-1 with TRBJ1-1; 7 nucleotides match TRBD1. The CDR3 is 13 residues long. J was trimmed by 5 bases and V by 6 bases; bases with no gene match: 9. Germline loops: CDR1 SQVTM, CDR2 ANQGSEA.

This chain joins TRBV30 and TRBJ2-7; possibly TRBD2 for D (5 bases). The CDR3 runs 14 residues. CDR1 and CDR2 from the germline V gene are GTSNPN and SVGIG (reference sequence). Trimming left V 0 bases short and J 5 bases short, with 14 bases between. The CDR3, as DNA: TGTGCCTGGAGTGTACTAGAGGGAGACCACGAGCAGTACTTC. As protein: CAWSVLEGDHEQYF. Variable domain in full (rest from reference TRBV30 and TRBJ2-7): SQTIHQWPATLVQPVGSPLSLECTVEGTSNPNLYWYRQAAGRGLQLLFYSVGIGQISSEVPQNLSASRPQDRQFILSSKKLLLSDSGFYLCAWSVLEGDHEQYFGPGTRLTVT.

The chain is built from TRBV29-1 and TRBJ1-6, with 8 positions matching TRBD1. Per germline, CDR1 SQVTM and CDR2 ANQGSEA. Trimming removed 2 bases from V and 10 bases from J; junction bases left unmatched: 7. This CDR3 contains 14 residues. In DNA form, the CDR3 reads TGCAGCGTTGAATTGGGCAGGGGGCAATCACCCCTCCACTTT. It specifies CSVELGRGQSPLHF.

In this sample, this clonotype turned up many times. This sequence joins TRBV7-9 and TRBJ2-7; the match to TRBD2 covers 15 bases. Trimming cost V 5 bases and J 3 bases; bases outside gene matches: 5. Germline V CDR1 and CDR2: SEHNR, FQNEAQ (reference sequence). This CDR3 region has 16 residues. The CDR3 DNA follows: TGTGCCAGCAGCCTCGGACTAGCGGGAGGGCACTACGAGCAGTACTTC. It yields the protein CASSLGLAGGHYEQYF.

This clonotype has a count of ten or more. The chain combines TRBV4-1 with TRBJ2-7, with D unresolved. Trimming took off 3 bases at V and 12 bases at J, with 15 bases between the two ends. Germline assignment: CDR1 MGHRA and CDR2 YSYEKL. The CDR3 extends over 12 amino acids. The CDR3 region is CASSHPGSGRYF. The CDR3 DNA follows: TGCGCCAGCAGCCACCCGGGCTCCGGTAGGTACTTC.

There are many counts of this clonotype. The V gene is TRBV4-1, the J gene TRBJ1-5, with D unclear. The length of the CDR3 is 13 residues. CDR1 MGHRA and CDR2 YSYEKL come from the germline V gene. Trimming left V 2 bases short and J 8 bases short, with 10 bases between. The chain's CDR3 is CASSQFPREPQHF. Here the CDR3 DNA reads TGCGCCAGCAGCCAATTCCCAAGGGAGCCCCAGCATTTT.

This clonotype was detected ten times or more. This chain's CDR3 is CASSHQTSGTYEQYF. Here the CDR3 DNA reads TGTGCCAGCAGCCACCAGACTAGCGGGACCTACGAGCAGTACTTC. The chain has TRBV3-1 and TRBJ2-7; TRBD2 matches 11 bases. The V and J ends lost 3 bases and 2 bases, in that order; junction bases with no gene match: 3. CDR1 is LGHDT and CDR2 is YNNKEL in the germline V gene (reference sequence). The CDR3 contains 15 residues.

Comment on this clonotype: It is unclear where the CDR3 begins or ends on the DNA, so no DNA is shown, and the CDR3 is as TCRdb lists it. The V call is TRBV29-1, the J call TRBJ1-2; the D call of TRBD1 is as the table states it, not checked on the DNA. 11 amino acids form the CDR3, both terminal residues included. In germline, CDR1 is SQVTM, CDR2 ANQGSEA. CDR3 in amino acids: CSVAAGSQETF.

With regard to this clonotype: The junction shows a germline mismatch at one end, possibly a read error. This chain joins TRBV7-7 and TRBJ2-6, with D perhaps assigned TRBD1 or TRBD2 (5 bases each). This CDR3 contains 12 residues. Germline V CDR1 and CDR2: SSHAT, FNYEAQ (reference sequence). CDR3 nucleotides: TGTGCTAGCAGCCGAGACCGGGGCACTGAAGCTTTC. It codes for CASSRDRGTEAF.

There are many counts of this clonotype. The rearrangement joins TRBV12-3 or TRBV12-4 to TRBJ1-6; maybe TRBD1 (6 bases). Trimming stripped 8 bases from V and 7 bases from J, with 15 bases between. There are 14 residues in the CDR3. CDR3 DNA sequence: TGTGCCAGCGGGTGGACAGACTCCAATTCACCCCTCCACTTT. The encoded protein is CASGWTDSNSPLHF.

This clonotype was recorded many times. The V call is TRBV28, the J call TRBJ1-1, with D unresolved. Trimming took off 5 bases at V and 4 bases at J, with 8 bases between the two ends. The germline V gene encodes CDR1 MDHEN and CDR2 SYDVKM. This CDR3 is 12 amino acids long. Written as DNA, the CDR3 is TGTGCCAGCAGTCCTCCGAGCACTGAAGCTTTCTTT. This codes for CASSPPSTEAFF.

The V gene is TRBV12-3 or TRBV12-4, the J gene TRBJ1-2; 7 nucleotides match TRBD1. The CDR3 runs to 15 residues. The V gene end was trimmed by 3 bases and the J gene end by 7 bases; junction bases not matched to a gene: 11. The CDR3: CASSFRAKGAAGYTF. The CDR3 region has the DNA TGTGCCAGCAGTTTTAGGGCCAAGGGGGCAGCTGGCTACACCTTC.

This sequence joins TRBV29-1 and TRBJ1-1; D is perhaps TRBD1 (5 bases). The CDR3 has 13 amino acids. Per germline, CDR1 SQVTM and CDR2 ANQGSEA. With 5 bases removed from V and 1 base from J, the gap between germline ends came to 11 bases. The chain's CDR3 is CSVRTYQNTEAFF. CDR3 bases: TGCAGCGTTAGGACATACCAGAACACTGAAGCTTTCTTT. Full variable domain (remainder filled in from reference TRBV29-1 and TRBJ1-1): SAVISQKPSRDICQRGTSLTIQCQVDSQVTMMFWYRQQPGQSLTLIATANQGSEATYESGFVIDKFPISRPNLTFSTLTVSNMSPEDSSIYLCSVRTYQNTEAFFGQGTRLTVV.

This clonotype was observed a handful of times. J is TRBJ1-5 and V is TRBV7-9; no definite D call. The CDR3 has 15 amino acids. V lost 5 bases and J lost 4, with 15 bases in between. The germline V gene has CDR1 SEHNR and CDR2 FQNEAQ (reference sequence). CDR3 residues: CASSLGRFPNQPQHF. The DNA for the CDR3 is TGTGCCAGCAGCCTCGGGAGGTTCCCGAATCAGCCCCAGCATTTT.

Comment on this clonotype: Likely a read error: the CDR3 ends without its conserved phenylalanine or tryptophan. The limits of the CDR3 on the DNA are not certain, so only TCRdb's listed CDR3 is given. The chain is built from TRBV10-3 and TRBJ2-5; TRBD1 is the table's D call and was not checked against the DNA. Germline CDR1 ENHRY, CDR2 SYGVKD. The length of the CDR3 is 9 amino acids, counting both ends. This chain's CDR3 is CAIRPPQNT.

A few counts support this clonotype. One base away lies a much larger clone, so this may be a sequencing read error. This rearrangement joins TRBV20-1 to TRBJ1-2, with D possibly TRBD1 on 5 matching bases. The CDR3 spans 14 residues. The germline V gene encodes CDR1 DFQATT and CDR2 SNEGSKA (reference sequence). The CDR3 coding sequence is TGCAGTGCGAACCCCGGGGGAGTTAACTATGGCTACGCCTTC. It specifies CSANPGGVNYGYAF.

This chain uses TRBV25-1 with TRBJ2-7; 14 bases line up with TRBD2. This CDR3 contains 16 residues. The V gene end was trimmed by 5 bases and the J gene end by 7 bases; junction bases not matched to a gene: 10. Germline lookup yields CDR1 MGHDK and CDR2 SYGVNS. The CDR3 is CASSTPGLAGVREQYF. The CDR3 nucleotides are TGTGCCAGCAGTACCCCGGGACTAGCGGGAGTGAGGGAGCAGTACTTC.

Ten or more counts support this clonotype. The gene calls are TRBV29-1 and TRBJ1-1; a possible D gene is TRBD1 (6 bases). The CDR3 is 10 residues long. In germline, CDR1 is SQVTM, CDR2 ANQGSEA. Trimming cost V 3 bases and J 8 bases, with 7 bases left between them. The DNA of the CDR3 is TGCAGCGTTGAGGGGGGCGAAGCTTTCTTT. The encoded protein is CSVEGGEAFF.

Many counts were recorded for this clonotype. CDR3 DNA sequence: TGTGCCAGCAGCGCCAGACTAGCTGGGGGACAAGAGACCCAGTACTTC. Its protein is CASSARLAGGQETQYF. The chain links TRBV9 to TRBJ2-5; 7 bases match TRBD2. V gave up 3 bases and J gave up 2 bases; unmatched junction bases: 10. Germline V gives CDR1 SGDLS, CDR2 YYNGEE. CDR3 length: 16 amino acids. Based on the CDR3 plus reference TRBV9 and TRBJ2-5, the full variable domain is DSGVTQTPKHLITATGQRVTLRCSPRSGDLSVYWYQQSLDQGLQFLIQYYNGEERAKGNILERFSAQQFPDLHSELNLSSLELGDSALYFCASSARLAGGQETQYFGPGTRLLVL.

This clonotype was detected ten times or more. The chain joins TRBV7-2 to TRBJ2-7; 12 bases map to TRBD2. CDR3 length equals 16 residues. The J segment lost 3 bases and the V segment lost 4 bases, leaving 7 bases of the junction unmatched. From germline, CDR1 is SGHTA and CDR2 FQGNSA. CDR3 protein: CASSSGATSGSYEQYF. The CDR3 nucleotides read TGTGCCAGCAGCTCCGGGGCGACTAGCGGGAGCTACGAGCAGTACTTC.

The rearrangement uses TRBV20-1 and TRBJ2-2, with 11 bases matching TRBD2. Germline V gene lookup returns CDR1 DFQATT and CDR2 SNEGSKA (reference sequence). V shed 6 bases and J 3 bases; nucleotides not matched to a gene: 9. The length of the CDR3 is 16 residues. Here the CDR3 DNA reads TGCAGTGCACACGCCGGGACTAGCGGAGACACCGGGGAGCTGTTTTTT. This gives the protein CSAHAGTSGDTGELFF.

The table lists this clonotype with a few counts. The V call is TRBV6-1, the J call TRBJ1-6; D unresolved. V was shortened by 0 bases and J by 0 bases, with 9 bases between the two germline ends. The CDR3 contains 17 residues. Germline values: CDR1 MNHNS, CDR2 SASEGT. The CDR3 DNA is TGTGCCAGCAGTGAAGCGCGGAGGAGCTCCTATAATTCACCCCTCCACTTT. Translated, it gives CASSEARRSSYNSPLHF.

This clonotype was detected a few times. The chain combines TRBV25-1 with TRBJ2-7, with 9 bases fitting TRBD1. The V and J ends lost 5 bases and 6 bases, in that order; junction bases with no gene match: 17. The CDR3 is made up of 17 amino acids. From germline, CDR1 is MGHDK and CDR2 SYGVNS. The CDR3 bases are TGTGCCAGCAGTTCTTTTAAGGGACAGGGATTGGTTGCCGAGCAGTACTTC. Protein sequence: CASSSFKGQGLVAEQYF.

The rearrangement uses TRBV7-2 and TRBJ2-7; the D is unclear. Germline V gene lookup returns CDR1 SGHTA and CDR2 FQGNSA. The V end lost 1 base, the J end lost 2 bases, and 9 bases lay between the germline ends. The CDR3 extends over 14 amino acids. The chain's CDR3 is CASSLGSATYEQYF. The CDR3 DNA reads TGTGCCAGCAGCTTAGGCAGTGCTACCTACGAGCAGTACTTC.

This rearrangement joins TRBV11-2 to TRBJ2-7, with 7 bases identical to TRBD1. Germline assignment: CDR1 SGHAT and CDR2 FQNNGV. V lost 1 base, J lost 3 bases, and 6 bases stayed unmatched. The CDR3 loop spans 15 amino acids. The CDR3 here is CASSLVEGANYEQYF. CDR3 DNA: TGTGCCAGCAGCTTAGTAGAGGGGGCGAACTACGAGCAGTACTTC.

This clonotype was recorded many times. The chain carries TRBV19 and TRBJ2-2, with 8 bases fitting TRBD1. Looked up from germline, CDR1 is LNHDA and CDR2 is SQIVND (reference sequence). CDR3 length: 17 residues. The trim removed 5 bases at V and 1 base at J, leaving 9 bases unmatched. Here the CDR3 DNA reads TGTGCCAGTAGTCTCACGCCCGACAGGGGGAACACCGGGGAGCTGTTTTTT. It yields the protein CASSLTPDRGNTGELFF. Combining the CDR3 with reference TRBV19 and TRBJ2-2 gives the whole variable domain DGGITQSPKYLFRKEGQNVTLSCEQNLNHDAMYWYRQDPGQGLRLIYYSQIVNDFQKGDIAEGYSVSREKKESFPLTVTSAQKNPTAFYLCASSLTPDRGNTGELFFGEGSRLTVL.